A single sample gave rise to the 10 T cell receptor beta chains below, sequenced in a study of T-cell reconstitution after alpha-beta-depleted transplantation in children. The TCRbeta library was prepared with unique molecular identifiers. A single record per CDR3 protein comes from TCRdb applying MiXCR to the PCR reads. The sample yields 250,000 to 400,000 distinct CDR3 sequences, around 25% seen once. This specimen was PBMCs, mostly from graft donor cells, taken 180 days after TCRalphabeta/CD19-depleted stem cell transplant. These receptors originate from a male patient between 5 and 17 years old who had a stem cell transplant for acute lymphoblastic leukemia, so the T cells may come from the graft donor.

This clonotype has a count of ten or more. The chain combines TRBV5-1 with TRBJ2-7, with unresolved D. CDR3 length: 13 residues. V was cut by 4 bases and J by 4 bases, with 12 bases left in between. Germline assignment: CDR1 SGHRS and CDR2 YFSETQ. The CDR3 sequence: CASSPRLGYEQYF. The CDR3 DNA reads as TGCGCCAGCAGCCCCCGCCTCGGATACGAGCAGTACTTC.

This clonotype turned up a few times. The CDR3 here is CASSLGLGTANYNEQFF. DNA of the CDR3: TGTGCCAGCAGCTTAGGCCTCGGGACGGCGAATTACAATGAGCAGTTCTTC. The chain is built from TRBV13 and TRBJ2-1, with D perhaps given as TRBD1 or TRBD2 (5 bases each). V lost 0 bases and J lost 4, with 16 bases in between. This CDR3 is 17 amino acids long. Germline V gene lookup returns CDR1 PRHDT and CDR2 FYEKMQ (reference sequence).

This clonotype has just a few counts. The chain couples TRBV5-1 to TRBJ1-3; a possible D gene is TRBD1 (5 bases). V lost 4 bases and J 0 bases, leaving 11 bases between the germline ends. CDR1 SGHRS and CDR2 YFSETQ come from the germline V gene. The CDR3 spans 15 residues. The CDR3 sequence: CASSLGLSSGNTIYF. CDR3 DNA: TGCGCCAGCAGCCTGGGGCTGAGCTCTGGAAACACCATATATTTT.

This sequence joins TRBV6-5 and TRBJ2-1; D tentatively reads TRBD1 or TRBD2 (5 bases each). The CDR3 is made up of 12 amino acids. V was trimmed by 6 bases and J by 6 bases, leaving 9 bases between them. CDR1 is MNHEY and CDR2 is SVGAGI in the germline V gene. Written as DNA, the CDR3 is TGTGCCAGCAGCAGGGCGGGCAATGAGCAGTTCTTC. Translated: CASSRAGNEQFF.

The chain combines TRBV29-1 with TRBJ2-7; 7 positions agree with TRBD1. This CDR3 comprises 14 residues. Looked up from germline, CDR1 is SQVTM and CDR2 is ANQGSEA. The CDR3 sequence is CNHTTGTDSYEQYF. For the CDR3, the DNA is TGCAATCACACCACAGGGACAGACTCCTACGAGCAGTACTTC.

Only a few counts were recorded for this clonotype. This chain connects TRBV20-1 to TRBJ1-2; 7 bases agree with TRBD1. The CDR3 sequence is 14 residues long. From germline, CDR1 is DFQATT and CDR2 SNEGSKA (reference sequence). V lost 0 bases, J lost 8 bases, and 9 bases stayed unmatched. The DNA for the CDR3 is TGCAGTGCTAGAGAGGCAGGGGGAGTCCTCGGCTACACCTTC. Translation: CSAREAGGVLGYTF.

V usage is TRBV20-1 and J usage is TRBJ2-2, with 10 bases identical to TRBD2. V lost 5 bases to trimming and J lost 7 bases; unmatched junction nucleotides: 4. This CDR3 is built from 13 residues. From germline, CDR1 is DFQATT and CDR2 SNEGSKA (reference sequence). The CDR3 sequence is CSALAGAVGELFF. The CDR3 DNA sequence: TGCAGTGCTCTAGCGGGAGCGGTCGGGGAGCTGTTTTTT.

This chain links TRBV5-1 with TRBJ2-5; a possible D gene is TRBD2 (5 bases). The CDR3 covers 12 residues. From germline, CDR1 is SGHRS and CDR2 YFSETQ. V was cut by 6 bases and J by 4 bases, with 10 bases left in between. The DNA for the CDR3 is TGCGCCAGCATAGATAGCGTAGAGACCCAGTACTTC. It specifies CASIDSVETQYF.

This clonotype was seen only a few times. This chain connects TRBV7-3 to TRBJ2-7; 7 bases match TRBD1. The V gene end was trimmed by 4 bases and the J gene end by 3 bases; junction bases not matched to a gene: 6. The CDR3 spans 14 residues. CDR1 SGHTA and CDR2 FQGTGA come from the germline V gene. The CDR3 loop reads CASSSTGQSYEQYF. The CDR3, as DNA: TGTGCCAGCAGCTCGACGGGACAGAGCTACGAGCAGTACTTC. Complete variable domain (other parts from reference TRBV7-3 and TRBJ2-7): GAGVSQTPSNKVTEKGKYVELRCDPISGHTALYWYRQSLGQGPEFLIYFQGTGAADDSGLPNDRFFAVRPEGSVSTLKIQRTERGDSAVYLCASSSTGQSYEQYFGPGTRLTVT.

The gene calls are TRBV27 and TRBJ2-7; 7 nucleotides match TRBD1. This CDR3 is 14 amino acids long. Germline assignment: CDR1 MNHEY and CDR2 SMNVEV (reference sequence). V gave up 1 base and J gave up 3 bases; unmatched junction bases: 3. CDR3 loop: CASSLWRQGYEQYF. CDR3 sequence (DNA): TGTGCCAGCAGTTTATGGAGACAGGGCTACGAGCAGTACTTC.